This T cell receptor beta chain was captured by sequencing in a study of T-cell reconstitution after alpha-beta-depleted transplantation in children. V was clipped by 3 bases and J by 7 bases; unmatched bases: 8. The CDR3 loop spans 16 amino acids. CDR1 and CDR2 from the germline V gene are MGHRA and YSYEKL. This clonotype was recorded a few times. As it was prepared, the TCRbeta library received unique molecular identifiers. TCRdb re-called the PCR reads through MiXCR, storing one row per CDR3 protein. Of about 980,000 distinct CDR3 sequences listed, around 30% are singletons. The receptor comes from a boy younger than two who had a stem cell transplant for SCID, so the T cells may come from the graft donor. The sample was PBMCs, mostly from graft donor cells, taken 360 days after TCRalphabeta/CD19-depleted stem cell transplant. The chain couples TRBV4-1 to TRBJ2-1; TRBD1 matches 11 bases. CDR3 sequence (DNA): TGCGCCAGCAGCCACGTCGGGACAGGGGGTAAGAATGAGCAGTTCTTC. Protein sequence: CASSHVGTGGKNEQFF.